The present T cell receptor beta chain was sequenced within a study of preoperative IRX-2 immunotherapy in early breast cancer. This clone was detected only once. Treatment here: preoperative locoregional IRX-2 cytokine immunotherapy. Samples came from a phase Ib trial of preoperative locoregional IRX-2 cytokine immunotherapy. V lost 3 bases, J lost 7 bases, and 4 bases lay in between. Looked up from germline, CDR1 is LNHDA and CDR2 is SQIVND (reference sequence). The CDR3 extends over 11 amino acids. Measured with immunoSEQ multiplex PCR; TCRdb has only the in-frame clones, and not every one. The sample lists approximately 98,000 clones; 86% were seen once.

The source of this sequence is a human donor with breast cancer. The rearrangement joins TRBV19 to TRBJ2-1; no clear D gene. The sample consisted of tumor tissue, taken after IRX-2 immunotherapy. The CDR3 spells CASSMGNEQFF. The CDR3 nucleotides read TGTGCCAGTAGTATGGGAAATGAGCAGTTCTTC. The full variable domain, completed using reference TRBV19 and TRBJ2-1, is DGGITQSPKYLFRKEGQNVTLSCEQNLNHDAMYWYRQDPGQGLRLIYYSQIVNDFQKGDIAEGYSVSREKKESFPLTVTSAQKNPTAFYLCASSMGNEQFFGPGTRLTVL.